Listed below are T cell receptor beta chains from one sample, sequenced in a study of blood T cell repertoires in COVID-19. The data were produced by immunoSEQ multiplex PCR, yet TCRdb's version contains in-frame clones alone and is incomplete. The sample lists around 100,000 clones; 80% were seen once. Material: peripheral blood. These receptors all come from a man between 70 and 80 years old with active or convalescent COVID-19. CDR3s include the opening cysteine and the closing phenylalanine or tryptophan. Fields, in order: V gene, D gene, CDR3 protein. A D gene is named only where the DNA matches it firmly.

V: TRBV28; D: .; CDR3: CASYPHGPGDTEAFF
V: TRBV19; D: .; CDR3: CARSNEQFF
V: TRBV4-1; D: .; CDR3: CASSQSGAQNYGYTF
V: TRBV3-1/TRBV3-2; D: .; CDR3: CASSQVRENTGELFF
V: TRBV5-5; D: .; CDR3: CASRLSQENEQFF
V: TRBV7-3; D: TRBD2; CDR3: CASSSPVGTSGRTDTQYF
V: TRBV3-1/TRBV3-2; D: TRBD1; CDR3: CASSQRRTGGRDTQYF
V: TRBV5-1; D: TRBD1; CDR3: CASSSGQGFEKLFF
V: TRBV6-5; D: TRBD1; CDR3: CASSCGGQGNTEAFF
V: TRBV10-3; D: .; CDR3: CAISESSQSYGYTF
V: TRBV7-2; D: TRBD1; CDR3: CASSEDRGNYGYTF
V: TRBV5-1; D: TRBD1; CDR3: CASSLGTGVGSNQPQHF
V: TRBV5-6; D: .; CDR3: CASYPVSNSYEQYF
V: TRBV20-1; D: TRBD2; CDR3: CSASRVAGYGELFF
V: TRBV5-1; D: TRBD1; CDR3: CASSSTGGPSEQYF
V: TRBV3-1/TRBV3-2; D: .; CDR3: CASSQAWAIQETQYF
V: TRBV19; D: TRBD1; CDR3: CASSSETGYQPQHF
V: TRBV3-1/TRBV3-2; D: TRBD1; CDR3: CASSQTGGGQPQHF
V: TRBV4-1; D: .; CDR3: CASSPWGRTEQFF
V: TRBV7-9; D: .; CDR3: CASSSWRDSSYEQYF
V: TRBV15; D: TRBD2; CDR3: CATSTGLAGVDNEQFF
V: TRBV4-2; D: TRBD2; CDR3: CASSQDGRGGSYEQYF
V: TRBV3-1/TRBV3-2; D: TRBD1; CDR3: CASSQEQGSDYEQYF
V: TRBV10-3; D: .; CDR3: CAISESTGSDGPQHF
V: TRBV6-2/TRBV6-3; D: .; CDR3: CASSYARLGSTGTGELFF
V: TRBV19; D: TRBD2; CDR3: CASSPGTTSYEQYF
V: TRBV9; D: .; CDR3: CASSVINTGELFF
V: TRBV4-1; D: .; CDR3: CASSQAGVRQPQHF
V: TRBV21-1; D: .; CDR3: CASSSDRGRIQPQHF